A single sample gave rise to the 27 T cell receptor beta chains below, sequenced in a study of cytomegalovirus exposure and HLA in healthy donors. Primers: 60 Vbeta forward and 13 Jbeta reverse. This table comes from immunoSEQ multiplex PCR, and its TCRdb copy is limited to in-frame clones, with some not included. The data contain 200,000 to 250,000 clones, roughly four fifths of them singletons. The source material was PBMCs. The receptors derive from a woman in her thirties or forties in good health and CMV-seronegative.

The genes are TRBV2 and TRBJ2-6; D uncertain. Germline values: CDR1 SNHLY, CDR2 FYNNEI. This CDR3 is 14 amino acids long. V lost 8 bases and J 0 bases, leaving 8 bases between the germline ends. CDR3 coding DNA: TGTGCCAGCGCCCGGAGCTCTGGGGCCAACGTCCTGACTTTC. The encoded protein is CASARSSGANVLTF.

The CDR3: CASSLGTGGPDTQYF. The CDR3 nucleotides are TGTGCCAGCAGCTTAGGGACAGGGGGGCCAGATACGCAGTATTTT. The chain uses TRBV7-6 and TRBJ2-3, with 10 bases aligning to TRBD1. Per the germline V gene, CDR1 is SGHVS and CDR2 is FNYEAQ. The CDR3 sequence is 15 residues long. V was pared by 1 base and J by 4 bases, with 2 bases of the junction left unmatched.

The chain employs TRBV5-1 and TRBJ1-3, with 8 bases matching TRBD1. Germline assignment: CDR1 SGHRS and CDR2 YFSETQ. This CDR3 spans 14 amino acids. V was pared by 3 bases and J by 2 bases, with 1 base of the junction left unmatched. CDR3 sequence (DNA): TGCGCCAGCAGCTCGACAGGGGCTGGAAACACCATATATTTT. Its protein is CASSSTGAGNTIYF.

The chain employs TRBV28 and TRBJ2-7; the match to TRBD2 covers 8 bases. The CDR3 contains 14 residues. Germline-derived CDR1 and CDR2 are MDHEN and SYDVKM. Trimming at V came to 8 bases and at J to 7 bases, leaving 13 bases not matched to a gene. In DNA form, the CDR3 reads TGTGCCAGCGTTCCCGGGGGGGAATATCGGGAGCAGTACTTC. Its translation is CASVPGGEYREQYF. Variable domain in full (rest from reference TRBV28 and TRBJ2-7): DVKVTQSSRYLVKRTGEKVFLECVQDMDHENMFWYRQDPGLGLRLIYFSYDVKMKEKGDIPEGYSVSREKKERFSLILESASTNQTSMYLCASVPGGEYREQYFGPGTRLTVT.

The CDR3 here is CASSGESTGEQFF. CDR3 nucleotide sequence: TGTGCCAGCAGCGGAGAATCTACAGGTGAGCAGTTCTTC. The chain combines TRBV9 with TRBJ2-1; D is possibly TRBD1 (5 bases). The germline V gene has CDR1 SGDLS and CDR2 YYNGEE. Trimming took 3 bases from V and 9 from J, leaving 13 bases between them. The CDR3 runs to 13 residues.

The gene calls are TRBV4-2 and TRBJ1-4; possible D gene TRBD1, 5 bases. The CDR3 spans 16 residues. The germline V gene encodes CDR1 LGHNA and CDR2 YNFKEQ. The V and J ends lost 4 bases and 0 bases respectively, with 12 bases between them. CDR3 residues: CASSPQGSATNEKLFF. The CDR3 DNA follows: TGTGCCAGCAGCCCCCAGGGTTCGGCAACTAATGAAAAACTGTTTTTT.

The rearrangement joins TRBV30 to TRBJ1-5; 8 positions agree with TRBD1. V gave up 3 bases and J gave up 2 bases; unmatched junction bases: 3. The CDR3 totals 14 residues. Germline CDR1 reads GTSNPN; CDR2 reads SVGIG (reference sequence). This CDR3 reads CAWSAGGGNQPQHF. The CDR3 nucleotides read TGTGCCTGGAGCGCAGGGGGCGGCAATCAGCCCCAGCATTTT.

CDR3 in amino acids: CASMATLGGGRQFF. CDR3 nucleotides: TGTGCCAGCATGGCCACCTTGGGGGGGGGCCGGCAGTTCTTC. The chain links TRBV7-3 to TRBJ2-1, with a possible D match to TRBD2 (7 bases). The CDR3 spans 14 residues. Germline V CDR1 and CDR2: SGHTA, FQGTGA. Trimming took off 7 bases at V and 12 bases at J, with 22 bases between the two ends.

The rearrangement links TRBV29-1 to TRBJ2-5, with TRBD2 matching 12 bases. The end of the DNA fits TRBJ2-7 better, so the J call may be wrong. The CDR3 covers 13 residues. CDR1 is SQVTM, CDR2 ANQGSEA, per germline. The CDR3 protein is CSVNLAGGAEQYF. CDR3 sequence (DNA): TGCAGCGTTAATCTAGCGGGAGGGGCCGAGCAGTACTTC.

This chain links TRBV29-1 with TRBJ2-1; 9 bases line up with TRBD2. The CDR3 extends over 16 amino acids. V lost 5 bases to trimming and J lost 4 bases; unmatched junction nucleotides: 12. CDR1 and CDR2 from the germline V gene are SQVTM and ANQGSEA. Here the CDR3 reads CSVRPPSGVIYNEQFF. DNA of the CDR3: TGCAGCGTTAGACCTCCTAGCGGGGTTATTTACAATGAGCAGTTCTTC.

The V call is TRBV28, the J call TRBJ1-2; possibly TRBD1 for D (6 bases). V was clipped by 6 bases and J by 5 bases, with 22 bases between them. The CDR3 runs 16 residues. Germline V gives CDR1 MDHEN, CDR2 SYDVKM. DNA of the CDR3: TGTGCCAGCAGATCGAGTCAACAGGGAGTATATTATGGCTACACCTTC. It yields the protein CASRSSQQGVYYGYTF.

The chain recombines TRBV7-9 with TRBJ1-1, with D tentatively TRBD1 (5 bases). Germline CDR1 and CDR2: SEHNR and FQNEAQ (reference sequence). V was trimmed by 1 base and J by 0 bases, leaving 18 bases between them. There are 18 residues in the CDR3. As DNA, the CDR3 is TGTGCCAGCAGCTTAGATAGCCTCGGGAGGGGCCTGAACACTGAAGCTTTCTTT. Its translation: CASSLDSLGRGLNTEAFF.

Only one count was recorded for this clone. The rearrangement links TRBV2 to TRBJ1-2, with D perhaps TRBD1 (5 bases). Trimming took off 6 bases at V and 7 bases at J, with 18 bases between the two ends. The CDR3 is 14 amino acids. The germline CDR1 and CDR2 sequences are SNHLY and FYNNEI. CDR3 DNA: TGTGCCAGCAGATTTTGGGAGGGGTTAAGTGGCTACACCTTC. Translating it yields CASRFWEGLSGYTF.

V gene TRBV7-8 combines with J gene TRBJ2-1, with 10 nucleotides matching TRBD1. CDR3 length: 15 residues. CDR1 is SGHVS, CDR2 FQNEAQ, per germline. J lost 8 bases, V lost 6 bases, and 10 bases had no gene match. CDR3 DNA sequence: TGTGCCAGCAGACGACAGACAGGGGGCATCGATGAGCAGTTCTTC. Its translation is CASRRQTGGIDEQFF.

The chain recombines TRBV13 with TRBJ1-2; D is undetermined. Trimming removed 6 bases from V and 8 bases from J, with 13 bases in between. CDR3 length: 12 amino acids. CDR1 is PRHDT and CDR2 is FYEKMQ in the germline V gene (reference sequence). CDR3 DNA: TGTGCCAGCAGTCCCCCGGGAGCCGGCTACACCTTC. The encoded protein is CASSPPGAGYTF.

The chain joins TRBV2 to TRBJ2-2; weak D call: TRBD1 (6 bases). V lost 4 bases, J lost 2 bases, and 8 bases lay in between. The CDR3 spans 14 residues. The germline V gene has CDR1 SNHLY and CDR2 FYNNEI. The CDR3 DNA follows: TGTGCCAGCAGTGCCGGGACAAACACCGGGGAGCTGTTTTTT. Amino acid sequence: CASSAGTNTGELFF.

In its sample, this clone was seen a few times. V and J are TRBV2 and TRBJ1-1, with D perhaps TRBD1 (6 bases). The germline gives CDR1 SNHLY, CDR2 FYNNEI. The ends were cut back, 8 bases at V and 8 bases at J, with 15 bases in the middle. The CDR3 loop spans 12 amino acids. The CDR3 DNA reads TGTGCCAGCTCCATTGGGGGCCTAGAAGCTTTCTTT. This sequence encodes CASSIGGLEAFF.

The V call is TRBV30, the J call TRBJ1-5; maybe TRBD1 (5 bases). This CDR3 spans 14 amino acids. V lost 0 bases and J 7 bases, leaving 13 bases between the germline ends. The germline CDR1 and CDR2 sequences are GTSNPN and SVGIG (reference sequence). CDR3 coding DNA: TGTGCCTGGAGTGTAGGCAGGGATGACCAGCCCCAGCATTTT. Encoded protein: CAWSVGRDDQPQHF. Variable domain in full (rest from reference TRBV30 and TRBJ1-5): SQTIHQWPATLVQPVGSPLSLECTVEGTSNPNLYWYRQAAGRGLQLLFYSVGIGQISSEVPQNLSASRPQDRQFILSSKKLLLSDSGFYLCAWSVGRDDQPQHFGDGTRLSIL.

The chain joins TRBV6-5 to TRBJ1-1; D ambiguous. The V end was cut by 5 bases, the J end by 11 bases, with 15 bases between. The CDR3 runs 12 residues. Germline CDR1 MNHEY, CDR2 SVGAGI. The CDR3 region is CASSLLTGLAFF. CDR3 sequence (DNA): TGTGCCAGCAGTCTCTTAACCGGGTTGGCTTTCTTT.

The J gene is TRBJ2-5, the V gene TRBV15; 7 bases map to TRBD2. The CDR3 length is 14 residues. The V segment lost 8 bases and the J segment 1 base; nucleotides outside the gene matches: 7. Looked up from germline, CDR1 is LNHNV and CDR2 is YYDKDF (reference sequence). The CDR3 is CATRTSLSQETQYF. CDR3 coding DNA: TGTGCCACCCGGACTAGTTTGTCCCAAGAGACCCAGTACTTC.

The chain combines TRBV5-1 with TRBJ2-7; 9 bases match TRBD1. V dropped 4 bases and J dropped 5; count of bases not matched to a gene: 13. Germline V gene lookup returns CDR1 SGHRS and CDR2 YFSETQ. The CDR3 spans 16 residues. Here the CDR3 reads CASSLLTGTGYDEQYF. As DNA, the CDR3 is TGCGCCAGCAGCCTCCTAACCGGGACAGGGTATGACGAGCAGTACTTC.

On this clone itself: One end of the junction varies from germline; a read error may be responsible. The V gene is TRBV9, the J gene TRBJ2-3; 9 positions agree with TRBD1. The CDR3 extends over 15 amino acids. From germline, CDR1 is SGDLS and CDR2 YYNGEE. CDR3: CASTVQGARTDTQYF. DNA for the CDR3: TGTGCCAGCACCGTACAGGGGGCCCGCACAGATACGCAGTATTTT.

The chain links TRBV7-9 to TRBJ2-7, with TRBD2 identical over 8 bases. This CDR3 has 15 amino acids. V trimming: 2 bases; J trimming: 3 bases; junction bases outside the gene matches: 6. Per germline, CDR1 SEHNR and CDR2 FQNEAQ (reference sequence). As DNA, the CDR3 is TGTGCCAGCAGCTTATCCGGGACTAGAGGCTACGAGCAGTACTTC. Translating gives CASSLSGTRGYEQYF.

The V call is TRBV6-5, the J call TRBJ2-5; TRBD1 agrees at 7 bases. The CDR3 contains 14 residues. CDR1 is MNHEY and CDR2 is SVGAGI in the germline V gene. J was trimmed by 5 bases and V by 4 bases; bases with no gene match: 7. In DNA, the CDR3 is TGTGCCAGCAGTTCACAACAGGGGATGGAGACCCAGTACTTC. This gives the protein CASSSQQGMETQYF.

The CDR3 is CASSPSGTTLGNEQFF. The CDR3 DNA reads TGTGCCAGCAGCCCGTCCGGGACAACCCTAGGAAATGAGCAGTTCTTC. The chain is built from TRBV4-2 and TRBJ2-1; D is perhaps TRBD1 (6 bases). Trimming stripped 4 bases from V and 7 bases from J, with 20 bases between. Germline V gene data show CDR1 as LGHNA and CDR2 as YNFKEQ. The CDR3 is 16 amino acids.

The CDR3 here is CASRDRLIDTGELFF. The CDR3 region has the DNA TGTGCCAGCAGGGACAGGTTAATTGACACCGGGGAGCTGTTTTTT. V is TRBV27 and J is TRBJ2-2; 7 nucleotides agree with TRBD1. J gave up 3 bases and V 6 bases, and 7 bases lay outside the gene matches. Germline values: CDR1 MNHEY, CDR2 SMNVEV (reference sequence). The CDR3 length is 15 residues.

The rearrangement uses TRBV6-5 and TRBJ1-6; tentative D call: TRBD1 (5 bases). The length of the CDR3 is 14 residues. Per the germline V gene, CDR1 is MNHEY and CDR2 is SVGAGI. V was trimmed by 2 bases and J by 6 bases, leaving 8 bases between them. CDR3 DNA: TGTGCCAGCAGTTACGGGGCAACTAATTCACCCCTCCACTTT. It translates to CASSYGATNSPLHF.